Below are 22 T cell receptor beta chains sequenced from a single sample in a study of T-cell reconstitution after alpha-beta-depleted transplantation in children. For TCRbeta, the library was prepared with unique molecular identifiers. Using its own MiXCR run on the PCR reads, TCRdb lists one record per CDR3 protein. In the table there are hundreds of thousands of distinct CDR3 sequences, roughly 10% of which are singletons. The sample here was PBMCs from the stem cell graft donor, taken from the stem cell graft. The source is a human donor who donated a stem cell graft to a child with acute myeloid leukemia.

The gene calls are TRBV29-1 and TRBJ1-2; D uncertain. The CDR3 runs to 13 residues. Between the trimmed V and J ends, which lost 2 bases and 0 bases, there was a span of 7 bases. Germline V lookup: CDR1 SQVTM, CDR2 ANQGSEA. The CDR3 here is CSVEKPSNYGYTF. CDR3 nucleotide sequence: TGCAGCGTTGAAAAGCCCTCTAACTATGGCTACACCTTC.

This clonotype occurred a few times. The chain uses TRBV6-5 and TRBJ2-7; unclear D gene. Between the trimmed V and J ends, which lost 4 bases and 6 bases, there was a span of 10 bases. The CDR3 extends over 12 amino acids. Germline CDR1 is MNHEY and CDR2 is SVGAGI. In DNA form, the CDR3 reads TGTGCCAGCAGTTTCGGACCCGGCGAGCAGTACTTC. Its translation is CASSFGPGEQYF.

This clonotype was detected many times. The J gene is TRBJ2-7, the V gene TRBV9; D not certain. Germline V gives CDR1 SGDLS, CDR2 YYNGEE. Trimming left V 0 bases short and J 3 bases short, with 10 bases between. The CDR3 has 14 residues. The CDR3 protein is CASSVGGSDYEQYF. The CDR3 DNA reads TGTGCCAGCAGCGTAGGGGGATCCGACTACGAGCAGTACTTC.

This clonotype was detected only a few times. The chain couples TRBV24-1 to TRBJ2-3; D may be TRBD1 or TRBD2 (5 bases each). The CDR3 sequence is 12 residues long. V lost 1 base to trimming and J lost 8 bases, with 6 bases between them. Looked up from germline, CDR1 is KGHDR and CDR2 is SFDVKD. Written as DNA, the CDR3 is TGTGCCACCAGTGATTTTGGGGGTACGCAGTATTTT. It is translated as CATSDFGGTQYF.

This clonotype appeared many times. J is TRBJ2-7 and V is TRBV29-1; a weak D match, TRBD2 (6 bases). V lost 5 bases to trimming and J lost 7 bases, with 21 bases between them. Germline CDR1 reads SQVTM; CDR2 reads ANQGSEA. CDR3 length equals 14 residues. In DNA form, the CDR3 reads TGCAGCGTTTCGGGCGGGAAGGTTTTGGGGGAGCAGTACTTC. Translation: CSVSGGKVLGEQYF.

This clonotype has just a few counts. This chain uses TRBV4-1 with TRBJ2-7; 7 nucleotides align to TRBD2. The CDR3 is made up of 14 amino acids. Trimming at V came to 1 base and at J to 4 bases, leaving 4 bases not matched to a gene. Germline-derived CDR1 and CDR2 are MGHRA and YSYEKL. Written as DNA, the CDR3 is TGCGCCAGCAGCCAAGCGGGGCGGGGGTACGAGCAGTACTTC. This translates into CASSQAGRGYEQYF.

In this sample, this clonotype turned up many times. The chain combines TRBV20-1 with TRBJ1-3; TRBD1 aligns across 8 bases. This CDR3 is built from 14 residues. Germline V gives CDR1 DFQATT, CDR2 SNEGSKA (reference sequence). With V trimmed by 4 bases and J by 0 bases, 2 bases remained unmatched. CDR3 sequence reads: CSATGGASGNTIYF. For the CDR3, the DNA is TGCAGTGCTACAGGGGGCGCCTCTGGAAACACCATATATTTT.

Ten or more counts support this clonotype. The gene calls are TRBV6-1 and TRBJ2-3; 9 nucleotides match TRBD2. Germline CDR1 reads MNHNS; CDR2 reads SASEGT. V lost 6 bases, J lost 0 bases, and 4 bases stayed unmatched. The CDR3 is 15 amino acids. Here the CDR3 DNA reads TGTGCCAGCAGGCGACTAGCGGCGAGCACAGATACGCAGTATTTT. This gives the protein CASRRLAASTDTQYF.

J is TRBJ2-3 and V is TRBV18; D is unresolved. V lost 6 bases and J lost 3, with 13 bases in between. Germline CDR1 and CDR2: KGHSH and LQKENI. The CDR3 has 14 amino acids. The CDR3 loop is CASSAVSRTDTQYF. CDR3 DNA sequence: TGTGCCAGCTCGGCGGTTTCGAGGACAGATACGCAGTATTTT.

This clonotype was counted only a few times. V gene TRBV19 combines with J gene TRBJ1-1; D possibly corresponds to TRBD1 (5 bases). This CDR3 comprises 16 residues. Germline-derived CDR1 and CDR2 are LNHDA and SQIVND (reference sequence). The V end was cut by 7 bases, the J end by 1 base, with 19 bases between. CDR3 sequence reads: CASTPAGNLPNTEAFF. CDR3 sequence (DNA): TGTGCCAGTACTCCCGCAGGGAACCTTCCGAACACTGAAGCTTTCTTT.

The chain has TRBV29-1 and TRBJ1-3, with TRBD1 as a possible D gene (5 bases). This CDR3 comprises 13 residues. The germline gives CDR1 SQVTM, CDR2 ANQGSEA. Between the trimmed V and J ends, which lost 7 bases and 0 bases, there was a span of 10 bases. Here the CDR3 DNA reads TGCAGCGCCGGACATTCCTCTGGAAACACCATATATTTT. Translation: CSAGHSSGNTIYF.

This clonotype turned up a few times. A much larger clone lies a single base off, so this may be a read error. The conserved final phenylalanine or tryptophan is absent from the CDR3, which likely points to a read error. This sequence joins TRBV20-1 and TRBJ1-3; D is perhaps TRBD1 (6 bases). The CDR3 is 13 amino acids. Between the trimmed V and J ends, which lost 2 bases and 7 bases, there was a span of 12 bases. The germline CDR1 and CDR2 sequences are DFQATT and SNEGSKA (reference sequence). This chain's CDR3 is CSARRQGSNTIYC. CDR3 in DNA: TGCAGTGCTAGAAGGCAGGGGAGTAACACCATATATTGT.

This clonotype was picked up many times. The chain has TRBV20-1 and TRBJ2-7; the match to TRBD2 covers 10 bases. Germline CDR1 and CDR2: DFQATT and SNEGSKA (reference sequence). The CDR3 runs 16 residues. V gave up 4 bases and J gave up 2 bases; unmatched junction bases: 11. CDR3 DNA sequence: TGCAGTGCTAATTCCCGCACTAGCGGGAATACCTACGAGCAGTACTTC. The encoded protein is CSANSRTSGNTYEQYF.

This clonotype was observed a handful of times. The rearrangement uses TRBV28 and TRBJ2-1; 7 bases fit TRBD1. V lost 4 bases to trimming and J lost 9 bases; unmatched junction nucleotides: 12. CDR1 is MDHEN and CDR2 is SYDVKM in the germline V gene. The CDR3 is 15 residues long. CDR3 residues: CASSSQGLGQAEQFF. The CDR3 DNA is TGTGCCAGCAGTTCACAAGGACTTGGACAGGCTGAGCAGTTCTTC.

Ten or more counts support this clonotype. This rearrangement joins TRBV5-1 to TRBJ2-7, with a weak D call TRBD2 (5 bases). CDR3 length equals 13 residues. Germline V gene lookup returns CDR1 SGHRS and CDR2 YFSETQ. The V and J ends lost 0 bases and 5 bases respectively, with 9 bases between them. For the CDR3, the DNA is TGCGCCAGCAGCTTGGCGGGGAGAGACGAGCAGTACTTC. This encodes CASSLAGRDEQYF.

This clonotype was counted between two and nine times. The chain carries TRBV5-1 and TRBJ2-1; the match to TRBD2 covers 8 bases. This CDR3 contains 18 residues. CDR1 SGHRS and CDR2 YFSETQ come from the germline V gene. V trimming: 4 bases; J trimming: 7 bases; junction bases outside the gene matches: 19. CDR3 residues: CASSQGLLREGPGNEQFF. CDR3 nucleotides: TGCGCCAGCAGCCAGGGACTGCTTCGGGAGGGCCCGGGAAATGAGCAGTTCTTC.

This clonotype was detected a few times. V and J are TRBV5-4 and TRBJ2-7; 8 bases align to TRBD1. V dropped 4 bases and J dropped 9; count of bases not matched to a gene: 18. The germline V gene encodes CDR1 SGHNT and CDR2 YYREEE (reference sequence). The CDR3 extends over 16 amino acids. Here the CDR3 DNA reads TGTGCCAGCAGCAAGCCCGCATCACAGGGGGTGGTTCGGCAGTACTTC. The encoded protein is CASSKPASQGVVRQYF.

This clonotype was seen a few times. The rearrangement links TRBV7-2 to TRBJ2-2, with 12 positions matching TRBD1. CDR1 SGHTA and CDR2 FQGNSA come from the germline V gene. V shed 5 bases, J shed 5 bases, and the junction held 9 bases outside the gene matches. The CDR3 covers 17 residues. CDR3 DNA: TGTGCCAGCAGCGACGGGACAGGGGGCGTGGAGACCGGGGAGCTGTTTTTT. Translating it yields CASSDGTGGVETGELFF.

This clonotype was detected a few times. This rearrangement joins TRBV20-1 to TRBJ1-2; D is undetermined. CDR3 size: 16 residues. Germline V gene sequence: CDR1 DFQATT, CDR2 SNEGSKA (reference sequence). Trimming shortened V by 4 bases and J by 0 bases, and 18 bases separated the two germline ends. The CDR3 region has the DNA TGCAGTGCTACCAGTTCCACCCCGCAGTCTAACTATGGCTACACCTTC. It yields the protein CSATSSTPQSNYGYTF.

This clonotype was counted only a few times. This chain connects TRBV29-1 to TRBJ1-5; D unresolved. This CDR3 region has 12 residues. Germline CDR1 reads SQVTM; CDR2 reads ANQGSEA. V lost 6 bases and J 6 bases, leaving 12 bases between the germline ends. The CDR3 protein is CSVLLRGQPQHF. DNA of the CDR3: TGCAGCGTCCTCCTGCGGGGTCAGCCCCAGCATTTT.

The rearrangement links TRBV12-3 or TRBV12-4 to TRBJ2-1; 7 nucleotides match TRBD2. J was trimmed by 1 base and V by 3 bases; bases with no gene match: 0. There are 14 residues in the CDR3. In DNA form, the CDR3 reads TGTGCCAGCAGTTTGGGACTATCCTACAATGAGCAGTTCTTC. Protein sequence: CASSLGLSYNEQFF.

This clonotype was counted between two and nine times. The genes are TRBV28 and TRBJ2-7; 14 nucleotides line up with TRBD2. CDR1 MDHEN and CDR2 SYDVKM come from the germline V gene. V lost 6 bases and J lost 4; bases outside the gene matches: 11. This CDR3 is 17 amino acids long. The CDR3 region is CASREGLAGARRYEQYF. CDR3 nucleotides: TGTGCCAGCAGGGAGGGACTAGCGGGAGCAAGGAGGTACGAGCAGTACTTC.